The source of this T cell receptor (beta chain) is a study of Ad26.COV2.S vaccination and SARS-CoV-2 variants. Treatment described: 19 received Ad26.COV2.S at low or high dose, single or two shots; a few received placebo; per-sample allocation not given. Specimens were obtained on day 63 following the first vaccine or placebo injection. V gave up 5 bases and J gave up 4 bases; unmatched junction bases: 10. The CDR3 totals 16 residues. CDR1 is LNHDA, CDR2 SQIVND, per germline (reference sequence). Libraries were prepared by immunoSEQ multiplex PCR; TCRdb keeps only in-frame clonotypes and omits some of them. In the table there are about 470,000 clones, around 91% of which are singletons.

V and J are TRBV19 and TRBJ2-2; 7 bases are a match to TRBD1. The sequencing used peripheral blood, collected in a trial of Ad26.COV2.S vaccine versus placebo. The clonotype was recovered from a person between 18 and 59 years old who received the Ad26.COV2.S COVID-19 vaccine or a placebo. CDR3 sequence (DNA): TGTGCCAGTAGTTTCCCCCCACAGGGGCTCACCGGGGAGCTGTTTTTT. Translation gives CASSFPPQGLTGELFF.